These 25 T cell receptor beta chains were all obtained from the same sample, sequenced in a study of tumor-infiltrating lymphocytes in primary liver carcinoma. The authors made TCR beta cDNA from approximately 500 ng total RNA with a constant-region primer. Three nested multiplex PCR rounds, a slightly modified ARM-PCR, produced the libraries for TCR beta. PCR rounds one and two used TRBV1-TRBV30 forward primers with a C-beta reverse primer for 10 cycles each. From the multiplex PCR reads, TCRdb called clonotypes with MiXCR, one entry per CDR3 protein. The top ten clones hold around 17% of a sample with roughly 32,000 distinct CDR3 sequences, roughly 70% of them seen once. Co-extraction of RNA and DNA was performed on roughly 17-32 mg of unsorted bulk tissue. The sequenced sample was liver tumor tissue from sampling region 4. The sample's subset: tumor region T4, right-lateral pole. All receptors come from a man aged 35 to 55 with primary liver carcinoma and hepatitis B virus infection.

Notes on this clonotype: Since a much larger clone is just one base distant, this may be a read error. The genes are TRBV20-1 and TRBJ2-2; TRBD2 is a possible D gene (7 bases). CDR3 length: 16 residues. From germline, CDR1 is DFQATT and CDR2 SNEGSKA (reference sequence). The CDR3 nucleotides are TGCAGTGTTAGAAAGGCGGGGGCTACGAACACCGGGGAGCTGTTTTTT. Translating it yields CSVRKAGATNTGELFF.

Details on this clonotype: A much larger clone differs from this one at a single base, so this may be a read error. The chain carries TRBV20-1 and TRBJ2-4; 7 bases fit TRBD2. CDR1 and CDR2 from the germline V gene are DFQATT and SNEGSKA (reference sequence). With 8 bases clipped from V and 6 bases from J, the junction kept 10 bases outside the gene matches. The CDR3 spans 13 residues. Here the CDR3 reads CSLGGSSRNIQYF. DNA for the CDR3: TGCAGTCTGGGGGGGTCGTCGCGAAACATTCAGTACTTC.

Of note for this clonotype: The conserved phenylalanine or tryptophan normally closing the CDR3 is absent here, so this likely arose from a read error. The rearrangement links TRBV5-1 to TRBJ1-2, with TRBD1 identical over 9 bases. Trimming cost V 4 bases and J 4 bases; bases outside gene matches: 5. The germline CDR1 and CDR2 sequences are SGHRS and YFSETQ. The CDR3 length is 14 residues. The CDR3 loop is CASSPDRGSYGYTL. CDR3 nucleotide sequence: TGCGCCAGCAGCCCAGACAGGGGGTCCTATGGCTACACCTTA.

In regard to this clonotype: The junction departs from germline at one end; a sequencing error may be responsible. This chain connects TRBV4-2 to TRBJ1-1; tentatively, D is TRBD1 (5 bases). Germline lookup yields CDR1 LGHNA and CDR2 YNFKEQ. The CDR3 extends over 14 amino acids. CDR3 region: CAGSQGRGNTKAFF. In DNA, the CDR3 is TGTGCCGGCAGCCAAGGTCGGGGGAACACTAAAGCTTTCTTT.

This clonotype was recorded once. The conserved final phenylalanine or tryptophan is absent from the CDR3, which likely points to a read error. This chain links TRBV29-1 with TRBJ2-5, with D tentatively TRBD1 (6 bases). Per germline, CDR1 SQVTM and CDR2 ANQGSEA. Deletions cut 1 base from V and 4 bases from J, with 16 bases between. The CDR3 sequence is 15 residues long. The CDR3 loop is CSVEADSGRAETQYL. The CDR3 DNA reads TGCAGCGTTGAAGCGGACAGTGGGCGAGCAGAGACCCAGTACCTT.

The count of this clonotype is one. The CDR3 does not close with the conserved phenylalanine or tryptophan, likely indicating a read error. The DNA is left out, because the CDR3 cannot be placed on it with certainty; the CDR3 is given as TCRdb lists it. CDR3: CSIRWGATEDFL. The chain joins TRBV29-1 to TRBJ1-1; TRBD1 is taken as the D call from the table, unchecked against the DNA. The CDR3 is 12 amino acids long, termini counted. In germline, CDR1 is SQVTM, CDR2 ANQGSEA.

In the case of this clonotype: At one end, the junction sequence differs from germline, possibly due to a read error. The V gene is TRBV6-2 or TRBV6-3, the J gene TRBJ2-7, with 10 bases identical to TRBD2. Germline values: CDR1 MNHEY, CDR2 SVGEGT. The CDR3 loop spans 17 amino acids. The CDR3 protein is CASNYDGRSSGSYEQYF. For the CDR3, the DNA is TGTGCCAGCAATTACGATGGGAGGTCTAGCGGGAGCTATGAGCAGTACTTC.

In its sample, this clonotype was seen a few times. The junction and the germline gene differ at one end; a read error may be behind it. The chain joins TRBV7-8 to TRBJ2-1; perhaps TRBD2 as D (6 bases). In germline, CDR1 is SGHVS, CDR2 FQNEAQ. This CDR3 has 14 amino acids. The CDR3 coding sequence is TGTGCCAGCAGTCCAGCCGGCCGCGGGAATGATCAGTTCTTC. Translating it yields CASSPAGRGNDQFF.

With respect to this clonotype: Just one base apart from a much larger clone, this may be a read error. The genes are TRBV20-1 and TRBJ2-2; 7 bases map to TRBD2. Germline V gene data show CDR1 as DFQATT and CDR2 as SNEGSKA (reference sequence). The CDR3 runs 15 residues. Trimming took 4 bases from V and 1 from J; bases not matched to a gene: 6. CDR3 residues: CSANRASGNTGELFF. CDR3 DNA: TGCAGTGCTAATCGGGCTAGCGGGAACACCGGGGAGCTGTTTTTT.

The table lists this clonotype with a count of one. V and J are TRBV5-1 and TRBJ1-6, with D possibly being TRBD1 (5 bases). Per the germline V gene, CDR1 is SGHRS and CDR2 is YFSETQ. The CDR3 sequence is 16 residues long. V lost 4 bases to trimming and J lost 5 bases, with 16 bases between them. The CDR3 loop reads CASSPNTGVNNSPLHF. For the CDR3, the DNA is TGCGCCAGCAGCCCTAACACAGGAGTCAATAATTCACCCCTCCACTTT.

The chain employs TRBV5-5 and TRBJ2-7; 7 bases are a match to TRBD1. Germline CDR1 and CDR2: SGHKS and YYEKEE (reference sequence). The V segment lost 9 bases and the J segment 3 bases; nucleotides outside the gene matches: 18. The CDR3 totals 16 residues. CDR3 amino acids: CANSSPDRNTGYEQYF. The CDR3 DNA is TGTGCCAACAGTTCACCGGACAGGAATACGGGCTACGAGCAGTACTTC.

V gene TRBV28 combines with J gene TRBJ1-5; 7 bases are shared with TRBD1. Germline trimming cut 6 bases from V and 11 bases from J; bases unmatched to any gene: 31. CDR3 size: 20 residues. CDR1 is MDHEN and CDR2 is SYDVKM in the germline V gene. The CDR3 reads CASRKDRAAHSLTSKRTQHF. In nucleotides, the CDR3 is TGTGCCAGCAGAAAAGACAGGGCCGCCCATAGCCTCACCTCCAAGAGGACCCAGCATTTT.

For this clonotype: With a much larger clone just one base away, this may be a read error. The chain has TRBV7-3 and TRBJ2-5; no firm D call. The germline CDR1 and CDR2 sequences are SGHTA and FQGTGA. The CDR3 loop spans 13 amino acids. The CDR3 DNA reads TGTGCCACCAGCTTAAGCCAAATTGGGACCCAGTACTTC. This encodes CATSLSQIGTQYF. The whole variable domain, remainder taken from reference TRBV7-3 and TRBJ2-5, is GAGVSQTPSNKVTEKGKYVELRCDPISGHTALYWYRQSLGQGPEFLIYFQGTGAADDSGLPNDRFFAVRPEGSVSTLKIQRTERGDSAVYLCATSLSQIGTQYFGPGTRLLVL.

This clonotype was counted once. The conserved phenylalanine or tryptophan is not found at the CDR3 terminus, so this likely reflects a read error. The chain employs TRBV6-1 and TRBJ2-4, with 8 bases matching TRBD1. The CDR3 extends over 16 amino acids. Germline-derived CDR1 and CDR2 are MNHNS and SASEGT. The CDR3 DNA sequence: TGTGCCAGCAGTGCCACAGGGGGGTTCGGTAAAAACACTCAGTACTTA. Translating gives CASSATGGFGKNTQYL.

This clonotype was picked up one time. The junction shows a germline mismatch at one end, possibly a read error. The V and J genes are TRBV10-3 and TRBJ2-1, with a possible D match to TRBD2 (6 bases). This CDR3 has 16 amino acids. The V gene's germline CDR1 is ENHRY and CDR2 SYGVKD. CDR3 loop: CVISDGSGLSCNEQFF. The CDR3 DNA reads as TGTGTCATCAGTGATGGCAGCGGGCTGTCCTGCAATGAGCAGTTCTTC.

Notes on this clonotype: At one boundary the junction diverges from the germline segment, which might be a read error. The chain couples TRBV28 to TRBJ2-4; D call uncertain. The germline V gene has CDR1 MDHEN and CDR2 SYDVKM. The CDR3 has 15 amino acids. DNA of the CDR3: TGTGCCAGCAGCCCTCACGGGTTGACCAGAAACAATCAGTACTTC. Its translation is CASSPHGLTRNNQYF.

Concerning this clonotype itself: In this CDR3 the conserved last residue, phenylalanine or tryptophan, is missing, so a read error is likely. No DNA is shown, since the ends of the CDR3 on it are uncertain; the CDR3 is the one TCRdb lists. The V and J genes are TRBV11-2 and TRBJ2-7. The CDR3 sequence runs 14 residues, both termini included. The germline CDR1 and CDR2 sequences are SGHAT and FQNNGV. The CDR3 is CASNSNRNSYEQYI.

For this clonotype: A read error may explain this, as a much larger clone is one base away. The V call is TRBV2, the J call TRBJ1-4; the D is unclear. The CDR3 sequence is 13 residues long. Per germline, CDR1 SNHLY and CDR2 FYNNEI. Written as DNA, the CDR3 is TGTGTCAGCAGTCCCCGGGCTAATGAAAAACTGTTTTTT. This translates into CVSSPRANEKLFF.

Regarding this clonotype: Relative to the germline gene, one junction end is altered; a read error may explain this. This chain connects TRBV6-1 to TRBJ2-5, with TRBD2 as a possible D gene (6 bases). The CDR3 contains 15 residues. Germline V gene data show CDR1 as MNHNS and CDR2 as SASEGT. The CDR3 coding sequence is TGTACCAGTACCCCCTCTTGGGGGACTCAAGAGACCCAGTACTTC. Protein sequence: CTSTPSWGTQETQYF.

Concerning this clonotype: One junction end disagrees with the germline gene, perhaps due to a read error. The chain joins TRBV12-3 or TRBV12-4 to TRBJ2-5; D might be TRBD1 (6 bases). This CDR3 has 14 residues. CDR3 sequence: CASARGHSQETQYF. CDR3 nucleotide sequence: TGTGCCAGCGCTCGGGGACATTCCCAAGAGACTCAGTACTTC.

Notes on this clonotype: The junction departs from the called germline gene at one end, perhaps through a read error. The rearrangement joins TRBV6-6 to TRBJ1-6, with D tentatively TRBD1 (6 bases). The CDR3 covers 13 residues. Germline lookup yields CDR1 MNHNY and CDR2 SVGAGI (reference sequence). The CDR3, as DNA: TGCGTCAGCAGTAATACAGGGATTTCACCCCTCCACTTT. The encoded protein is CVSSNTGISPLHF.

Comment on this clonotype: Compared with germline, one end of the junction differs, possibly owing to a read error. J is TRBJ2-3 and V is TRBV5-1; 7 bases map to TRBD2. The CDR3 is 14 amino acids. CDR1 and CDR2 from the germline V gene are SGHRS and YFSETQ. CDR3 region: CASILGGFLDTQYF. The CDR3 coding sequence is TGCGCCAGCATCTTGGGGGGGTTCCTAGATACGCAGTATTTT.

As for this clonotype: At one boundary the junction diverges from the germline segment, which might be a read error. This chain joins TRBV5-4 and TRBJ2-7, with 9 bases aligning to TRBD2. The V gene's germline CDR1 is SGHNT and CDR2 YYREEE (reference sequence). CDR3 length equals 15 residues. The CDR3 loop reads CVSSLAGGRAHERYF. In DNA, the CDR3 is TGTGTCAGCAGCTTGGCGGGCGGGAGGGCCCACGAGCGGTACTTC.

About this clonotype: One end of the junction is discordant with germline, which a read error may explain. The chain links TRBV29-1 to TRBJ1-5, with D maybe TRBD1 (6 bases). This CDR3 is 13 amino acids long. Per germline, CDR1 SQVTM and CDR2 ANQGSEA. The CDR3, as DNA: TGTAACGTTGTCGGACAGATCAATCAGCCCCAGCTTTTT. Its translation is CNVVGQINQPQLF.

About this clonotype itself: One junction end does not reproduce the germline sequence, and a read error may be involved. The V and J genes are TRBV12-3 or TRBV12-4 and TRBJ1-4; the D is unclear. The CDR3 is 14 residues long. The CDR3 nucleotides are TGTGCCAGTAGTTTAAGTTGGGTTCGTGAAAAACTGTTTTTT. This translates into CASSLSWVREKLFF.